One sample yielded the 2 T cell receptor beta chains listed below, sequenced in a study of cytomegalovirus exposure and HLA in healthy donors. The study ran its PCR with 60 Vbeta and 13 Jbeta primers. Profiling relied on immunoSEQ multiplex PCR, and the TCRdb table lists in-frame clones only, not all of them. The sample consists of some 150,000 clones, around 82% of them appearing once. The sequenced material came from PBMCs. The receptor source for this set is a man aged 18 to 29 in good health and CMV-seropositive.

Turning to this clone: This CDR3 is also generated by other DNA sequences in the sample. The V call is TRBV19, the J call TRBJ2-1; D gene uncertain. CDR3 size: 11 residues. Trimming removed 4 bases at V and 4 bases at J, with 2 bases between. Germline V lookup: CDR1 LNHDA, CDR2 SQIVND (reference sequence). DNA of the CDR3: TGTGCCAGTAGTACTTACAATGAGCAGTTCTTC. Translating it yields CASSTYNEQFF.

This clone was found a few times. The chain links TRBV6-5 to TRBJ2-1; 10 bases line up with TRBD1. The CDR3 is 15 amino acids. Germline V CDR1 and CDR2: MNHEY, SVGAGI. V lost 3 bases, J lost 6 bases, and 5 bases stayed unmatched. This chain's CDR3 is CASSYRTGGVNEQFF. The CDR3 nucleotides are TGTGCCAGCAGTTATCGGACAGGGGGTGTCAATGAGCAGTTCTTC.